This T cell receptor (beta chain) was identified in a study of somatic mutations in cytotoxic T cells in rheumatoid arthritis. Whole-study results and caveats: Of the expanded CD8+ clones, the antigen targets were not known. TRBV07 showed slight underrepresentation in rheumatoid arthritis patients, unadjusted for multiple comparisons.

J gave up 11 bases and V 4 bases, and 6 bases lay outside the gene matches. Looked up from germline, CDR1 is SQVTM and CDR2 is ANQGSEA. This CDR3 is built from 11 residues. As for this clone: What it binds is not known.

The method was immunoSEQ multiplex PCR; TCRdb's version includes in-frame clones alone and lacks a portion of them. Of about 33,000 clones in the sample, 84% are singletons; the top ten hold roughly 3.4%. The rearrangement links TRBV29-1 to TRBJ2-3, with TRBD2 identical over 7 bases. The sequence was obtained from a man in his forties or fifties in good health. The sequencing sample was made of CD8+ T cells sorted from blood. The CDR3 DNA sequence: TGCAGCGTTGTTTGGCGGGAGATGCAGTATTTT. Its protein is CSVVWREMQYF.